This T cell receptor (beta chain) was recovered during a study of T-cell memory formation after mild COVID-19. TCRdb recomputed calls from the 5' RACE reads with MiXCR, one row per CDR3 protein. The data show approximately 440,000 distinct CDR3 sequences, with 20% seen just once and 7.5% to 9.5% held by the top ten. CDR3 length: 17 amino acids. Trimming took off 3 bases at V and 5 bases at J, with 22 bases between the two ends. Germline CDR1 and CDR2: SGHTA and FQGTGA. The rearrangement joins TRBV7-3 to TRBJ2-5, with D maybe TRBD2 (6 bases). This clonotype was obtained from an adult woman who had mild COVID-19 (a few samples of this study predate the infection). Cell type and time point are not known. Sequencing was done on a sample of PBMCs or a T cell subset sorted from them (not recorded which). The CDR3 protein is CASSFPPAGPWGETQYF. CDR3 bases: TGTGCCAGCAGCTTCCCCCCGGCGGGGCCCTGGGGGGAGACCCAGTACTTC.